This T cell receptor beta chain came from a study of immune evolution from preneoplasia to lung adenocarcinoma. The study's findings and limits: Clonality was highest in normal lung, lower in later-stage lesions apparently. From normal lung to invasive adenocarcinoma, top clone frequencies appeared to decrease.

Patient tissue came from resections in Japan or China, 2014–2017. H&E slides confirmed each diagnosis, reviewed by two pathologists independently. TCRdb's table, derived via immunoSEQ multiplex PCR, lists solely in-frame clones and lacks some. The data hold 5,100 or so clones, with about four fifths observed a single time. The CDR3 loop spans 15 amino acids. V lost 0 bases and J lost 2, with 9 bases in between. Germline CDR1 is WNHNN and CDR2 is SYGVQD (reference sequence). Points on this clone: No antigen is known for it.

Sequences were obtained from FFPE normal lung tissue adjacent to the tumor. The receptor comes from a person between 50 and 69 years old with lung adenocarcinoma. The chain couples TRBV10-1 to TRBJ2-3; a possible D gene is TRBD2 (6 bases). The CDR3 coding sequence is TGCGCCAGCAGTGAGTCCCCGGACTACACAGATACGCAGTATTTT. Amino acid sequence: CASSESPDYTDTQYF.